A selection of T cell receptor beta chains follows, all from one sample in a study of regulatory T cells in long-lasting Graves disease. TCRdb processed the multiplex PCR reads anew with MiXCR; each CDR3 protein has one entry. The table has over 650,000 distinct CDR3 sequences, about 30% seen once. Source: peripheral blood mononuclear cells (PBMCs), taken when the disease was refractory, from a patient treated with antithyroid drugs. The source is a female donor with Graves disease. The CDR3 runs from the conserved cysteine through the conserved F or W. D genes are given only for firm matches. Clone size is shown for a subset of rows, as once, few, many or a class of expanded clone.

J: TRBJ2-2
size: few
D: TRBD2
V: TRBV7-2
CDR3: CASSWTSLTGELFF
DNA: TGTGCCAGCAGCTGGACTAGTCTCACCGGGGAGCTGTTTTTT

J: TRBJ2-2
size: -
D: -
V: TRBV10-1
CDR3: CASSESSGRYTGELFF
DNA: TGCGCCAGCAGTGAGTCTAGCGGAAGGTATACCGGGGAGCTGTTTTTT

J: TRBJ2-7
size: -
D: -
V: TRBV19
CDR3: CASSISQGGTYEQYF
DNA: TGTGCCAGTAGTATCTCACAGGGAGGCACCTACGAGCAGTACTTC

J: TRBJ1-1
size: many
D: -
V: TRBV12-5
CDR3: CASGLASTRWLGDTEAFF
DNA: TGTGCTAGTGGTTTGGCATCCACCAGGTGGCTGGGCGACACTGAAGCTTTCTTT

J: TRBJ2-5
size: few
D: TRBD2
V: TRBV19
CDR3: CASSIGGRALETQYF
DNA: TGTGCCAGTAGTATCGGCGGGAGGGCCTTGGAGACCCAGTACTTC

J: TRBJ1-5
size: -
D: TRBD1
V: TRBV12-3/TRBV12-4
CDR3: CASTKGQASNQPQHF
DNA: TGTGCCAGCACCAAGGGACAGGCAAGCAATCAGCCCCAGCATTTT

J: TRBJ2-7
size: -
D: TRBD2
V: TRBV7-9
CDR3: CASRVGLAGVGEQYF
DNA: TGTGCCAGCAGGGTCGGACTAGCGGGGGTCGGAGAGCAGTACTTC

J: TRBJ1-2
size: many
D: -
V: TRBV20-1
CDR3: CSAREPIPGSLARGYTF
DNA: TGCAGTGCTAGAGAACCAATTCCTGGCTCACTAGCTCGTGGCTACACCTTC

J: TRBJ2-5
size: many
D: -
V: TRBV2
CDR3: CASMLATQETQYF
DNA: TGTGCCAGCATGTTGGCTACCCAAGAGACCCAGTACTTC

J: TRBJ1-1
size: -
D: -
V: TRBV7-3
CDR3: CASSTWFPEAFF
DNA: TGTGCCAGCAGCACATGGTTTCCTGAAGCTTTCTTT

J: TRBJ2-7
size: few
D: -
V: TRBV20-1
CDR3: CSARRHPTSYEQYF
DNA: TGCAGTGCTAGGAGGCACCCTACCTCCTACGAGCAGTACTTC

J: TRBJ1-6
size: -
D: TRBD1
V: TRBV7-9
CDR3: CASSVAPTGTNSPLHF
DNA: TGTGCCAGCAGCGTAGCGCCGACAGGGACCAATTCACCCCTCCACTTT

J: TRBJ1-2
size: -
D: -
V: TRBV30
CDR3: CAWSPGDYGYTF
DNA: TGTGCCTGGAGTCCAGGAGACTATGGCTACACCTTC

J: TRBJ1-6
size: -
D: -
V: TRBV25-1
CDR3: CASSQGQNSPLHF
DNA: TGTGCCAGCAGTCAGGGGCAAAATTCACCCCTCCACTTT

J: TRBJ2-5
size: -
D: -
V: TRBV27
CDR3: CASSLAQYF
DNA: TGTGCCAGCAGTTTGGCCCAGTACTTC

J: TRBJ1-5
size: -
D: -
V: TRBV27
CDR3: CASSLSAGNNQPRHF
DNA: TGTGCCAGCAGTTTATCGGCAGGTAACAATCAGCCCCGGCATTTT

J: TRBJ2-3
size: -
D: -
V: TRBV7-9
CDR3: CASSLGDSRTDTQYF
DNA: TGTGCCAGCAGCTTAGGGGACTCTCGCACAGATACGCAGTATTTT

J: TRBJ1-5
size: -
D: -
V: TRBV2
CDR3: CASRVTPYSNQPQHF
DNA: TGTGCCAGCAGAGTGACACCGTATAGCAATCAGCCCCAGCATTTT

J: TRBJ1-6
size: -
D: TRBD1
V: TRBV11-1
CDR3: CASSFRDRGNSPLHF
DNA: TGTGCCAGCAGCTTCCGGGACAGGGGGAATTCACCCCTCCACTTT

J: TRBJ2-7
size: few
D: -
V: TRBV10-3
CDR3: CAIRVETYEQYF
DNA: TGTGCCATCAGGGTCGAGACCTACGAGCAGTACTTC

J: TRBJ2-2
size: -
D: -
V: TRBV29-1
CDR3: CSASAGAGRELFF
DNA: TGCAGCGCTTCGGCAGGGGCTGGCAGGGAGCTGTTTTTT

J: TRBJ1-4
size: -
D: -
V: TRBV7-9
CDR3: CASSLVDLWGEKLFF
DNA: TGTGCCAGCAGCTTAGTGGATCTCTGGGGCGAAAAACTGTTTTTT

J: TRBJ2-7
size: -
D: -
V: TRBV7-9
CDR3: CASSPGIYLGEQYF
DNA: TGTGCCAGCAGCCCCGGGATCTACCTCGGCGAGCAGTACTTC

J: TRBJ1-6
size: -
D: -
V: TRBV28
CDR3: CASSVPGASPLHF
DNA: TGTGCCAGCAGTGTACCAGGGGCCTCACCCCTCCACTTT